Presented here are 15 T cell receptor beta chains from one specimen sequenced in a study of T and B cells in COVID-19 patients. TRB rearrangements were amplified by multiplex PCR with BIOMED2 TRB-A/B primers. Each CDR3 protein gets one entry after TCRdb re-called the multiplex PCR reads with MiXCR. The data contain about 15,000 distinct CDR3 sequences, under 30% of them seen just once; the ten biggest clones take up 0.95% to 1.5%. TRB was amplified from about 260-540 ng of blood genomic DNA. Sequencing was performed on blood. All receptors come from a human donor who had recovered from COVID-19.

The rearrangement joins TRBV7-2 to TRBJ2-1; D could derive from TRBD1 or TRBD2 (5 bases each). Germline CDR1 SGHTA, CDR2 FQGNSA. The ends were cut back, 1 base at V and 2 bases at J, with 15 bases in the middle. This CDR3 contains 17 residues. The CDR3 reads CASSLVGTPSAYNEQFF. The DNA of the CDR3 is TGTGCCAGCAGCTTAGTTGGGACCCCAAGCGCCTACAATGAGCAGTTCTTC.

With regard to this clonotype: A read error may be the cause here, since a much bigger clone is one base away. The V and J genes are TRBV29-1 and TRBJ2-3; D may be TRBD2 (6 bases). Germline V gene sequence: CDR1 SQVTM, CDR2 ANQGSEA. The CDR3 consists of 12 residues. The V and J ends lost 8 bases and 3 bases respectively, with 12 bases between them. The CDR3 loop is CSIWRATDTQYF. CDR3 sequence (DNA): TGCAGCATTTGGAGGGCGACAGATACGCAGTATTTT.

This clonotype is medium-sized (0.01 to 0.1%) by share. The CDR3 bases are TGTGCCAGTAGTATCGGCGGGCCGGCCGGTGAGCAGTTCTTC. It yields the protein CASSIGGPAGEQFF. This chain joins TRBV19 and TRBJ2-1, with D possibly being TRBD2 (5 bases). Trimming removed 3 bases from V and 9 bases from J, with 15 bases in between. The CDR3 is 14 amino acids. Germline values: CDR1 LNHDA, CDR2 SQIVND (reference sequence).

The chain recombines TRBV27 with TRBJ1-1; tentative D call: TRBD1 (5 bases). Germline V gene sequence: CDR1 MNHEY, CDR2 SMNVEV (reference sequence). The V end was cut by 10 bases, the J end by 1 base, with 13 bases between. CDR3 length: 13 residues. The CDR3 coding sequence is TGTGCCATCTCACAGGCGAAGAACACTGAAGCTTTCTTT. As protein: CAISQAKNTEAFF.

The chain joins TRBV30 to TRBJ2-7; 11 positions agree with TRBD1. CDR1 and CDR2 from the germline V gene are GTSNPN and SVGIG (reference sequence). CDR3 length: 18 residues. Trimming removed 0 bases from V and 2 bases from J; junction bases left unmatched: 12. DNA for the CDR3: TGTGCCTGGAGTGTACTTCGAGGGACAGGGGGTTCCCCCTACGAGCAGTACTTC. Translation: CAWSVLRGTGGSPYEQYF.

The CDR3 sequence: CATSRGGQKQETQYF. Written as DNA, the CDR3 is TGTGCCACCAGCAGGGGCGGACAGAAGCAAGAGACCCAGTACTTC. The chain combines TRBV15 with TRBJ2-5; perhaps TRBD1 as D (6 bases). Per germline, CDR1 LNHNV and CDR2 YYDKDF (reference sequence). CDR3 length equals 15 residues. V was shortened by 3 bases and J by 2 bases, with 13 bases between the two germline ends.

The rearrangement joins TRBV5-4 to TRBJ1-3; 8 bases map to TRBD1. This CDR3 comprises 13 residues. J gave up 8 bases and V 4 bases, and 5 bases lay outside the gene matches. Per the germline V gene, CDR1 is SGHNT and CDR2 is YYREEE (reference sequence). The CDR3 reads CASSQDRVDTIYF. The CDR3 DNA is TGTGCCAGCAGCCAGGACAGGGTTGACACCATATATTTT.

Remarks on this clonotype: The junction and the germline gene differ at one end; a read error may be behind it. The genes are TRBV6-2 or TRBV6-3 and TRBJ1-5; the D gene is possibly TRBD1 (5 bases). Per the germline V gene, CDR1 is MNHEY and CDR2 is SVGEGT. This CDR3 has 13 amino acids. The CDR3 DNA is TGTGCCGGCAGTCCCGTGGGGGACCAGCCCCAGCATTTT. This gives the protein CAGSPVGDQPQHF.

This chain links TRBV12-3 or TRBV12-4 with TRBJ1-5, with 9 bases that match TRBD1. The ends lost 8 bases at V and 2 bases at J; junction bases unmatched: 10. This CDR3 region has 16 residues. Written as DNA, the CDR3 is TGTGCCAGCGGACATTACACAGGGGGCGGCAATCAGCCCCAGCATTTT. Translated, it gives CASGHYTGGGNQPQHF.

In this sample, this clonotype is medium-sized. The V call is TRBV11-3, the J call TRBJ2-3; D possibly uses TRBD1 or TRBD2 (5 bases each). The CDR3 consists of 16 residues. Germline V CDR1 and CDR2: SGHNT, YENEEA. The V end lost 1 base, the J end lost 2 bases, and 13 bases lay between the germline ends. CDR3 in amino acids: CASSLGGRSTTDTQYF. The CDR3 DNA reads as TGTGCCAGCAGCTTAGGGGGGAGATCAACCACAGATACGCAGTATTTT.

By share, this clonotype ranks as medium-sized (0.01 to 0.1%). This rearrangement joins TRBV29-1 to TRBJ2-5; 8 bases agree with TRBD1. The V segment lost 2 bases and the J segment 4 bases; nucleotides outside the gene matches: 6. The CDR3 runs to 14 residues. Germline CDR1 SQVTM, CDR2 ANQGSEA. CDR3 sequence (DNA): TGCAGCGTTGAACACAAACAGGGGGGAGAGACCCAGTACTTC. It yields the protein CSVEHKQGGETQYF.

The chain links TRBV27 to TRBJ2-1; 11 positions match TRBD1. CDR1 is MNHEY, CDR2 SMNVEV, per germline (reference sequence). This CDR3 spans 15 amino acids. J gave up 7 bases and V 5 bases, and 7 bases lay outside the gene matches. DNA of the CDR3: TGTGCCAGCAGTCCCTGGGACAGGGGGGGAAATGAGCAGTTCTTC. Amino acid sequence: CASSPWDRGGNEQFF.

CDR3 DNA sequence: TGCAGTGCTACCAGGACAGGGGGCGCCGCCTACGAGCAGTACTTC. Translation: CSATRTGGAAYEQYF. The chain employs TRBV20-1 and TRBJ2-7; 11 bases fit TRBD1. Unmatched junction bases numbered 7, after V lost 4 bases and J lost 2 bases. CDR1 and CDR2 from the germline V gene are DFQATT and SNEGSKA (reference sequence). This CDR3 contains 15 residues.

The gene calls are TRBV7-9 and TRBJ1-1; TRBD1 is a possible D gene (6 bases). From germline, CDR1 is SEHNR and CDR2 FQNEAQ (reference sequence). This CDR3 comprises 14 residues. Between the trimmed V and J ends, which lost 2 bases and 7 bases, there was a span of 14 bases. DNA of the CDR3: TGTGCCAGCAGCTTACGGCAGGGAGGGGGTGAAGCTTTCTTT. Translated, it gives CASSLRQGGGEAFF.

This clonotype is medium-sized (0.01 to 0.1%) within its sample. The genes are TRBV27 and TRBJ2-3; D remains unclear. Looked up from germline, CDR1 is MNHEY and CDR2 is SMNVEV (reference sequence). V lost 6 bases and J lost 2, with 18 bases in between. The length of the CDR3 is 16 residues. Written as DNA, the CDR3 is TGTGCCAGCAGAAGTGAGAGACGGACGTTCACAGATACGCAGTATTTT. Translating it yields CASRSERRTFTDTQYF.